Below are 14 T cell receptor beta chains sequenced from a single sample in a study of CXCR3-negative and CXCR3-positive naive CD8 T cells. General study points: TRB CDR3 hydrophobicity was greater in CXCR3-positive naive cells than in CXCR3-negative naive cells.

No cognate antigen is known for these TCRs. The libraries of TRB cDNA were constructed through 5' RACE using UMI labels. From the 5' RACE reads, TCRdb lists one entry per CDR3 protein and no DNA. In all, the sample yields 65,000 to 90,000 distinct CDR3 sequences. Sequencing used naive CXCR3+ CD8+ T cells from blood. Subset denoted: CD45RO-CCR7+CD27+CD95- naive CD8+ T cells expressing CXCR3 (TNR3+). These receptor sequences come from a human donor in good health. Some clones in this sample may be carry-over from other donors' samples.

The chain is built from TRBV2 and TRBJ2-4; TCRdb's D call of TRBD2 is untestable without DNA. CDR3 length: 16 residues. Germline V gene sequence: CDR1 SNHLY, CDR2 FYNNEI. The CDR3 loop is CASKPWEGVAKNIQYF.

The J gene is TRBJ2-1, the V gene TRBV6-5. Germline V CDR1 and CDR2: MNHEY, SVGAGI. The CDR3 has 14 residues. The CDR3 is CASSYRVLGNEQFF.

The rearrangement uses TRBV5-5 and TRBJ2-7; checking the TCRdb D call of TRBD1 is not possible without DNA. Germline CDR1 and CDR2: SGHKS and YYEKEE (reference sequence). The CDR3 runs to 13 residues. The CDR3 protein is CASSPGTSREQYF.

The genes are TRBV6-2 or TRBV6-3 and TRBJ2-1. Germline CDR1 reads MNHEY; CDR2 reads SVGEGT. This CDR3 has 13 amino acids. CDR3 residues: CASSYGEGNEQFF.

The chain has TRBV6-5 and TRBJ1-2; TCRdb designates TRBD1, a call that cannot be tested without DNA. Germline V gene lookup returns CDR1 MNHEY and CDR2 SVGAGI. The length of the CDR3 is 15 residues. Here the CDR3 reads CASSPIRDIAYGYTF.

This chain joins TRBV2 and TRBJ2-7; checking the TCRdb D call of TRBD1 is not possible without DNA. CDR1 SNHLY and CDR2 FYNNEI come from the germline V gene. This CDR3 comprises 17 residues. This chain's CDR3 is CASRESVGGFRGGEQYF.

The chain recombines TRBV19 with TRBJ2-7. CDR1 LNHDA and CDR2 SQIVND come from the germline V gene (reference sequence). The CDR3 spans 13 residues. CDR3 residues: CASSITFSYEQYF.

CDR3 region: CASSSTSGRQPSEQYF. V usage is TRBV28 and J usage is TRBJ2-7; TCRdb's D gene call, TRBD2, goes unchecked for lack of DNA. Germline V gene data show CDR1 as MDHEN and CDR2 as SYDVKM. The CDR3 has 16 residues.

The genes are TRBV4-1 and TRBJ2-7; TCRdb lists TRBD1, though no DNA is available to test this call. CDR1 MGHRA and CDR2 YSYEKL come from the germline V gene. The CDR3 is 14 residues long. CDR3 in amino acids: CASSQQQVSYEQYF.

The chain joins TRBV4-3 to TRBJ2-7. The CDR3 consists of 15 residues. Germline CDR1 reads LGHNA; CDR2 reads YSLEER. The CDR3 sequence is CASSHRAGASYEQYF.

J is TRBJ2-1 and V is TRBV3-1; TCRdb selects TRBD2, and the lack of DNA leaves this call unchecked. The CDR3 has 15 residues. Looked up from germline, CDR1 is LGHDT and CDR2 is YNNKEL (reference sequence). The CDR3 protein is CASSPAGADYNEQFF.

CDR3 in amino acids: CASRPRDRDTGELFF. The V and J genes are TRBV5-1 and TRBJ2-2; the TCRdb D gene call, TRBD1, has no DNA to confirm it. CDR3 length equals 15 residues. Germline V gene sequence: CDR1 SGHRS, CDR2 YFSETQ.

The CDR3 is CASYRGVSTDTQYF. The V gene is TRBV2, the J gene TRBJ2-3; TCRdb calls TRBD1, which cannot be checked without DNA. Germline CDR1 is SNHLY and CDR2 is FYNNEI. CDR3 size: 14 residues.

The chain couples TRBV12-3 or TRBV12-4 to TRBJ2-3; TCRdb picks TRBD2, but there is no DNA to check that call. The CDR3 consists of 15 residues. This chain's CDR3 is CASSLLAEGTDTQYF.